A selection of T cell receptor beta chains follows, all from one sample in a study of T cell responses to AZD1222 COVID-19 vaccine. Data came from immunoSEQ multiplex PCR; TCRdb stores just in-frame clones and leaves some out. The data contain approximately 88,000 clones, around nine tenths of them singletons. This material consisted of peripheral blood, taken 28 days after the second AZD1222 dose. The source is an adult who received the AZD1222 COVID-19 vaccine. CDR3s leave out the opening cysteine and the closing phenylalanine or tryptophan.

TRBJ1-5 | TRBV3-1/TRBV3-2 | ASSQAGVSQH
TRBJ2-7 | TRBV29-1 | SGGNGEGYEQY
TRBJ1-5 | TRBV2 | ASTTEGFQGARNNQPQH
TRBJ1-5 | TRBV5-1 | ASSSEGAGQPQH
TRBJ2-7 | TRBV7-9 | ASSLGGTGESEQY
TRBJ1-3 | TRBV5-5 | ASSLRETAPGNTIY
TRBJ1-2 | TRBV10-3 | AISQVANYGYT
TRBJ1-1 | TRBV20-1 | SASGSPGNTEAF
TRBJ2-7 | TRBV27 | ASSHERGYEQY
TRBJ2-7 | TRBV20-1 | SARGYGALR
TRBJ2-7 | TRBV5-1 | ASSFPPYEQY
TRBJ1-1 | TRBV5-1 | ASSLSPSGTEAF
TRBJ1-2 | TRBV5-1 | ASSLGTRNRDYGYT
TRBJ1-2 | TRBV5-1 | ASSWGDTGGTGYT
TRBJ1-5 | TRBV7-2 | ASSLTGVSNQPQH
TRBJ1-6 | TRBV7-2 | ASSLLWYNSPLH
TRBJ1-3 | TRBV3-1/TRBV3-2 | ASSQGTGNTIY
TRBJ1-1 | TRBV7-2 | ASSYRVRGKAF
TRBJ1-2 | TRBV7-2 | ASSPQGDRYGYT
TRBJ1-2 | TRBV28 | ASSIKSGQGNGYT
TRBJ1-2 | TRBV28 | ASSATVDGYT
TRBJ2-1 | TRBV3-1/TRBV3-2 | ASSQDGSSSYNEQF
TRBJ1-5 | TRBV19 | ASTPGPRTEPQH
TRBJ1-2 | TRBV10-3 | AISRDRDNYGYT
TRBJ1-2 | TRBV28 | ASVSTSYGYT
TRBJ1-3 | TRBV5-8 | ASSSHRGNTIY
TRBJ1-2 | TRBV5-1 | ASSSGTGGWDGYT
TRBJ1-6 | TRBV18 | ASSPPGQGASNSPLH
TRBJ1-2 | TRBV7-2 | ASSQRGRTYGYT
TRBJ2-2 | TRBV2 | ASRGLVGNTGELF
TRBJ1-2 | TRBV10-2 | ASSSGIYGYT
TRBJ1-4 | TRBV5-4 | ASSLIGTGVGEKLF
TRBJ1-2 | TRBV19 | ASSRGGQPSNGYT
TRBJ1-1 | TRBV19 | ASKRQGSMNTEAF
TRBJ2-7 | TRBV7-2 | ASSEGLAGGSSYEQY
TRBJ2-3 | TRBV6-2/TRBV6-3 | ASSWGEGRADTQY
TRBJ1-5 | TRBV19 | ASSSAGASNQPQH
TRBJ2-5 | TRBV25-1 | ASGRGPDQY
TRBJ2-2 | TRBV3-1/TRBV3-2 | ASSPWAGRNSGELF
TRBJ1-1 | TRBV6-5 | ASGFGNTEAF
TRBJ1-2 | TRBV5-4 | ASTSGLGQNYGYT
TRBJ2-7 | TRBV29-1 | SVEQGIPYEQY
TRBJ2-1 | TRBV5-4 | ASSFLASTYNEQF
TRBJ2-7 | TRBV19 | ASSIQTSTGGHEQY
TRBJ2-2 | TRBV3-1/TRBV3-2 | ASSHGGTGELF
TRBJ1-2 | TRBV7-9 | ASSSGSQINYGYT
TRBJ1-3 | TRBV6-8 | ASRVMGTALGASGNTIY
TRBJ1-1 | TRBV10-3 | AISAGVKAF
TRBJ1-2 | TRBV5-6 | ASSLPGNNYGYT
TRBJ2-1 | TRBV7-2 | ASSLYGTDTYNEQF
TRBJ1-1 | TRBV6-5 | ASSNRGVNTEAF
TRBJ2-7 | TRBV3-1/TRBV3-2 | ASSRASYEQY